In this sample, the clone carrying this T cell receptor (beta chain) turned up many times. Unique molecular identifiers featured in how the TCRbeta library was prepared. TCRdb reprocessed the PCR reads via MiXCR and lists one record per CDR3 protein. The sample yields about 300,000 distinct CDR3 sequences, roughly a tenth seen once. The entry originates in a study of T-cell reconstitution after alpha-beta-depleted transplantation in children. J gave up 5 bases and V 4 bases, and 4 bases lay outside the gene matches. This CDR3 region has 14 residues. CDR1 is ENHRY and CDR2 is SYGVKD in the germline V gene.

J is TRBJ2-7 and V is TRBV10-3; 11 bases match TRBD2. This TCR was recovered from a boy under two years old with acute myeloid leukemia, due to receive a stem cell transplant. Sequenced material: PBMCs, taken before TCRalphabeta/CD19-depleted stem cell transplant. CDR3 residues: CAISALAGGHEQYF. The CDR3 DNA is TGTGCCATCAGTGCCCTAGCGGGGGGTCACGAGCAGTACTTC.